This T cell receptor beta chain was identified during a study of read filtering for tumor transcriptome and immune sequencing. About the study: By R-ISS, stages I, II and III held around 8, 16 and 7 patients. IR-seq gave about 3.5 to 11 million TCR reads per sample; RNA-seq gave 85 to 1273. General study findings and limits: In IR-seq, single-read clonotypes were about 81.9% of clonotypes but approximately 3.5% of reads. The sorted CD138-negative fraction was a mixed bone marrow immune population, not purified T cells.

Molecular barcoded adaptors covering alpha/delta and beta/gamma chains were used on approximately 400 ng RNA. MiXCR was run by TCRdb on the reads, yielding one entry per CDR3 protein. The table records approximately 5,300 distinct CDR3 sequences, 21% of them present only once. Ten or more counts support this clonotype. Its matching antigen is unknown. The source material was a population of CD138-negative cells sorted from bone marrow. This clonotype originated in a donor aged 40 or over with multiple myeloma.

The CDR3 bases are TGCAGCGCTGACCCCAGCGGGGCCGGGGAGCTGTTTTTT. Protein: CSADPSGAGELFF. This chain links TRBV29-1 with TRBJ2-2; TRBD2 agrees at 7 bases. From germline, CDR1 is SQVTM and CDR2 ANQGSEA. With 7 bases clipped from V and 6 bases from J, the junction kept 8 bases outside the gene matches. CDR3 length: 13 residues.